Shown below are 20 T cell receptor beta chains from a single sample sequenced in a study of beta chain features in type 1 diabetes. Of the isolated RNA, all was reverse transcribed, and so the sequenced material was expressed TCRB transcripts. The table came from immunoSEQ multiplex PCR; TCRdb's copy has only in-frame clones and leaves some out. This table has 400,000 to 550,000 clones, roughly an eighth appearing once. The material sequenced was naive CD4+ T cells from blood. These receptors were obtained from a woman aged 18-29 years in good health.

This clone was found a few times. The CDR3 sequence: CASMAGSFGTEAFF. In nucleotides, the CDR3 is TGTGCCAGCATGGCAGGGTCGTTTGGCACTGAAGCTTTCTTT. The rearrangement links TRBV6-5 to TRBJ1-1; a possible D gene is TRBD1 (5 bases). V dropped 7 bases and J dropped 4 bases, with 16 bases sitting between them. Germline V gives CDR1 MNHEY, CDR2 SVGAGI. The CDR3 is 14 amino acids.

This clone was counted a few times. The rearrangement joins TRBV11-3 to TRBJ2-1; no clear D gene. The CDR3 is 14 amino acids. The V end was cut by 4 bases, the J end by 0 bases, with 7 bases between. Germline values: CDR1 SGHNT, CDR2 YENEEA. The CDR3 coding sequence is TGTGCCAGCAGCTACCAGAGCTCCTACAATGAGCAGTTCTTC. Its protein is CASSYQSSYNEQFF. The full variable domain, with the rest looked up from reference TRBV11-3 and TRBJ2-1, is EAGVVQSPRYKIIEKKQPVAFWCNPISGHNTLYWYLQNLGQGPELLIRYENEEAVDDSQLPKDRFSAERLKGVDSTLKIQPAELGDSAVYLCASSYQSSYNEQFFGPGTRLTVL.

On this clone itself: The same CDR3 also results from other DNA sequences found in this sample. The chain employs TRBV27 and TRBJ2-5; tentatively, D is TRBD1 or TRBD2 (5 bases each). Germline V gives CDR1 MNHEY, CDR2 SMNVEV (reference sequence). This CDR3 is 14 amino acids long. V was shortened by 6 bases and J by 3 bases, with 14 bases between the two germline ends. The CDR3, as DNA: TGTGCCAGCAGCCTTCGCCGGGGCGAAGAGACCCAGTACTTC. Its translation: CASSLRRGEETQYF.

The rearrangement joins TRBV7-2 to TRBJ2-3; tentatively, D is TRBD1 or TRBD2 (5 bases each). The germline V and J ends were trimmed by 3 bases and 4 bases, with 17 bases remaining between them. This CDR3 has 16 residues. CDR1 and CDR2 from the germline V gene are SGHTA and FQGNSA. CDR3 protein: CASSFPGRRGPDTQYF. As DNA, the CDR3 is TGTGCCAGCAGCTTTCCGGGACGCCGAGGTCCAGATACGCAGTATTTT.

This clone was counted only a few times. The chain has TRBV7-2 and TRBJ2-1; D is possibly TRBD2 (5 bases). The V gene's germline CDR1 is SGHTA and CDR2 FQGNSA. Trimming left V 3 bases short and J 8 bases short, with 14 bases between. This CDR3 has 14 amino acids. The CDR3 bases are TGTGCCAGCAGCTTGAGACGAGGGTCCTATGAGCAGTTCTTC. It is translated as CASSLRRGSYEQFF.

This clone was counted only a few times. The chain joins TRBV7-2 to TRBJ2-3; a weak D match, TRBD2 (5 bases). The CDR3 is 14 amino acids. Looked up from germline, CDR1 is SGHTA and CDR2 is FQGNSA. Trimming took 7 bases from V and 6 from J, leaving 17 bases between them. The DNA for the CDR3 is TGTGCCAGCACCAACCGGGCGGGCGTTGATACGCAGTATTTT. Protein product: CASTNRAGVDTQYF.

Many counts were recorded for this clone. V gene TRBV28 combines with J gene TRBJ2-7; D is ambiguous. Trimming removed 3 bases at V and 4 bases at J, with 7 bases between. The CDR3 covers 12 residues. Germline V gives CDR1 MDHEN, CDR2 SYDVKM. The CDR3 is CASSFSEYEQYV. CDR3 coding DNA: TGTGCCAGCAGTTTCTCCGAATACGAGCAGTACGTC.

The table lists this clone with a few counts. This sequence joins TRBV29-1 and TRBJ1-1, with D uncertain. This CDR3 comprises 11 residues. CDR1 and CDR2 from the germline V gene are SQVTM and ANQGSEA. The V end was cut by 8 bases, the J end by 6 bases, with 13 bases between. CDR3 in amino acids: CSPHQYAEAFF. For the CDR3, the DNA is TGCAGCCCTCACCAGTACGCTGAAGCTTTCTTT.

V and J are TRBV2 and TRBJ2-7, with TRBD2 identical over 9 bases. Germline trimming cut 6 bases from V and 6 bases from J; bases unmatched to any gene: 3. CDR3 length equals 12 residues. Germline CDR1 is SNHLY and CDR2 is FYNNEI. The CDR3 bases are TGTGCCAGCAGCGGGACTAGCTCCGAGCAGTACGTC. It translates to CASSGTSSEQYV.

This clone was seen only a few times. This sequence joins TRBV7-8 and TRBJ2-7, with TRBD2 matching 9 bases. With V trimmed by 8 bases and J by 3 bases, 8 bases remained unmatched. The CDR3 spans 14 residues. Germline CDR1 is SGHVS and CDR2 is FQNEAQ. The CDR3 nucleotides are TGTGCCAGCCTCATGGCGGGAGGGGACTACGAGCAGTACTTC. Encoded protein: CASLMAGGDYEQYF.

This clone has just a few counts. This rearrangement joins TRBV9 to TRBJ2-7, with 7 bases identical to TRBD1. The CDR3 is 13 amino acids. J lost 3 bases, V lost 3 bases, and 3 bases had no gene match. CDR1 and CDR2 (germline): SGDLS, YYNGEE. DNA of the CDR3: TGTGCCAGCAGCGCGGGACAGAACTACGAGCAGTACTTC. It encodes CASSAGQNYEQYF.

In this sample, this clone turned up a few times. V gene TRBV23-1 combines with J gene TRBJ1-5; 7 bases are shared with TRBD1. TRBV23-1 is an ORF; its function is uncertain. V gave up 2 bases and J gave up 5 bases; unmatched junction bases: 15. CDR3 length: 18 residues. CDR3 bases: TGCGCCAGCAGTCAACCCCCTACAGGGGAGCAATGGGATCAGCCCCAGCATTTT. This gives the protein CASSQPPTGEQWDQPQHF.

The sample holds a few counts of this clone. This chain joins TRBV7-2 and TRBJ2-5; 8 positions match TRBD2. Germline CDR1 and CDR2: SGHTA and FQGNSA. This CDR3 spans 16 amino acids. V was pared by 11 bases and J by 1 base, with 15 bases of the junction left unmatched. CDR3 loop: CAVGRSRTSFQETQYF. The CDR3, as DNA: TGTGCCGTAGGGAGGAGCCGGACTAGCTTCCAAGAGACCCAGTACTTC.

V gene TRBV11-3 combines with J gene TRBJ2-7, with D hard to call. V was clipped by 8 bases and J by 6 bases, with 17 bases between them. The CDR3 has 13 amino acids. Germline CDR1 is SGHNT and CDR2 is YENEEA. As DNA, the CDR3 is TGTGCCAGCGCTGCCCGTGGTTTTGGCGAGCAGTACTTC. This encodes CASAARGFGEQYF.

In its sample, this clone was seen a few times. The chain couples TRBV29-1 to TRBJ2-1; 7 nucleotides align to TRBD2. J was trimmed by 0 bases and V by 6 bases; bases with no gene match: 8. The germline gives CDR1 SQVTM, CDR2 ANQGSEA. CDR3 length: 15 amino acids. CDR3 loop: CSVLSGASSYNEQFF. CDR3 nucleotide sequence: TGCAGCGTACTCAGCGGGGCGAGCTCCTACAATGAGCAGTTCTTC.

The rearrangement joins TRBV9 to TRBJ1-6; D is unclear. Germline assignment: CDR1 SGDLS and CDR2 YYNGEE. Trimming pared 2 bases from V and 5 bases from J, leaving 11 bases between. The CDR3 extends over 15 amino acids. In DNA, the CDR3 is TGTGCCAGCAGCGTGGGCGGCCGAAATAATTCACCCCTCCACTTT. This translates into CASSVGGRNNSPLHF.

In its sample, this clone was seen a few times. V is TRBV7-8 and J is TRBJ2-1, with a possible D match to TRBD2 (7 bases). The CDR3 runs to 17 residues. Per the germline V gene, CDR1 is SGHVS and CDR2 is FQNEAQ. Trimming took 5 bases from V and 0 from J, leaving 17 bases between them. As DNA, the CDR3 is TGTGCCAGCAGCCCAAAGGGAGGGGGAAGCTCCTACAATGAGCAGTTCTTC. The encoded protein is CASSPKGGGSSYNEQFF.

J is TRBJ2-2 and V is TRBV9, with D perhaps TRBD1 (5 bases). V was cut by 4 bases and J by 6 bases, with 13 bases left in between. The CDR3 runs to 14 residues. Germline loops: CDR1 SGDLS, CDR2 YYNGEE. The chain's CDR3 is CASSTIGAAGELFF. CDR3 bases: TGTGCCAGCAGCACAATTGGGGCGGCCGGGGAGCTGTTTTTT.

DNA for the CDR3: TGTGCCAGCAGCTCTAGACAGGGGGTCCGGTCGTCCCAGTACTTC. Encoded protein: CASSSRQGVRSSQYF. The rearrangement joins TRBV7-2 to TRBJ2-5, with 9 bases aligning to TRBD1. The CDR3 loop spans 15 amino acids. Trimming at V came to 4 bases and at J to 9 bases, leaving 12 bases not matched to a gene. Germline V gene sequence: CDR1 SGHTA, CDR2 FQGNSA.

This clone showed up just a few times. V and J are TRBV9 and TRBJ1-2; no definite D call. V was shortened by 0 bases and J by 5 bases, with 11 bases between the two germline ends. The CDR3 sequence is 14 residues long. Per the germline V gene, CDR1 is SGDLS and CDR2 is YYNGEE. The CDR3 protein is CASSVVGGGYGYTF. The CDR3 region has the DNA TGTGCCAGCAGCGTAGTGGGCGGTGGGTATGGCTACACCTTC. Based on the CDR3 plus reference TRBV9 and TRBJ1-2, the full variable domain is DSGVTQTPKHLITATGQRVTLRCSPRSGDLSVYWYQQSLDQGLQFLIQYYNGEERAKGNILERFSAQQFPDLHSELNLSSLELGDSALYFCASSVVGGGYGYTFGSGTRLTVV.